This T cell receptor beta chain came from a study of naive and memory T cell subsets. CDR1 and CDR2 from the germline V gene are SQVTM and ANQGSEA. This CDR3 spans 13 amino acids. V gave up 2 bases and J gave up 3 bases, with 9 bases separating them. Two oligonucleotides, mixed equimolar, formed the beta constant-region primer covering TRBC1 and TRBC2. Ligated cDNA was amplified by four rounds of PCR with nested alpha and beta constant-region primers and SP2. TCRdb processed the UMI-ligation and nested PCR reads anew with MiXCR; each CDR3 protein has one entry. The sample lists 70,000 to 95,000 distinct CDR3 sequences; 7% to 8% were seen once.

The sequenced material came from central memory CD4+ T cells from blood. This TCR was recovered from a human donor in good health. The chain carries TRBV29-1 and TRBJ2-3; D ambiguous. The CDR3 loop reads CSVEQVLTDTQYF. The CDR3 DNA sequence: TGCAGCGTTGAACAGGTTTTAACAGATACGCAGTATTTT.